This passage covers 20 T cell receptor beta chains from one sample sequenced in a study of blood T cell repertoires in COVID-19. The assay was immunoSEQ multiplex PCR, and TCRdb's table has in-frame clones only and misses some. Of tens of thousands of clones listed, approximately 79% were seen once; the top ten hold 3% to 4%. Input material: peripheral blood. These receptors were collected from an older man with COVID-19, enrolled during active disease.

The chain combines TRBV15 with TRBJ1-3; 7 nucleotides line up with TRBD1. The junction had 2 bases not matched to a gene; V was cut back by 0 bases and J by 0 bases. There are 16 residues in the CDR3. Germline-derived CDR1 and CDR2 are LNHNV and YYDKDF (reference sequence). The CDR3 DNA follows: TGTGCCACCAGCAGAGAATGGGACAGCTCTGGAAACACCATATATTTT. Residues: CATSREWDSSGNTIYF.

The CDR3 here is CASSLEGAVGTEAFF. The CDR3 DNA reads as TGTGCCAGCAGCCTGGAGGGGGCTGTGGGGACTGAAGCTTTCTTT. V is TRBV5-5 and J is TRBJ1-1; the match to TRBD1 covers 7 bases. The CDR3 has 15 amino acids. The V gene end was trimmed by 4 bases and the J gene end by 5 bases; junction bases not matched to a gene: 11. CDR1 and CDR2 (germline): SGHKS, YYEKEE (reference sequence).

This clone was seen a handful of times. The rearrangement links TRBV19 to TRBJ1-1; D ambiguous. The CDR3 totals 13 residues. Trimming stripped 4 bases from V and 0 bases from J, with 6 bases between. Germline V lookup: CDR1 LNHDA, CDR2 SQIVND (reference sequence). CDR3 protein: CASSSGLNTEAFF. The CDR3 DNA reads TGTGCCAGTAGTAGCGGGCTGAACACTGAAGCTTTCTTT.

This clone was picked up one time. V is TRBV10-2 and J is TRBJ1-6; tentatively, D is TRBD1 (6 bases). V was pared by 6 bases and J by 10 bases, with 10 bases between. Looked up from germline, CDR1 is WSHSY and CDR2 is SAAADI. The CDR3 length is 12 residues. CDR3 in amino acids: CASRAQGSPLHF. DNA for the CDR3: TGCGCCAGCAGGGCACAGGGATCACCCCTCCACTTT.

The chain combines TRBV6-1 with TRBJ2-3; 13 bases fit TRBD2. The CDR3 runs to 17 residues. V gave up 4 bases and J gave up 11 bases; unmatched junction bases: 15. Germline-derived CDR1 and CDR2 are MNHNS and SASEGT. CDR3 DNA sequence: TGTGCCAGCAGTGCCAGGACTAGCGGGAGAGGGGGGTATGGGCAGTATTTT. Translated, it gives CASSARTSGRGGYGQYF.

The chain uses TRBV5-4 and TRBJ1-6; D is perhaps TRBD1 (5 bases). This CDR3 has 17 residues. V was clipped by 4 bases and J by 6 bases, with 20 bases between them. CDR1 and CDR2 from the germline V gene are SGHNT and YYREEE (reference sequence). CDR3 in amino acids: CASSVGRAVRTNSPLHF. CDR3 DNA sequence: TGTGCCAGCAGCGTGGGGCGGGCGGTCCGGACTAATTCACCCCTCCACTTT.

The chain recombines TRBV19 with TRBJ1-5; 7 bases agree with TRBD1. This CDR3 has 15 amino acids. Germline V CDR1 and CDR2: LNHDA, SQIVND (reference sequence). J gave up 7 bases and V 6 bases, and 12 bases lay outside the gene matches. The CDR3 reads CASSLTGQRGQPQHF. CDR3 DNA: TGTGCCAGTAGCTTGACAGGGCAAAGAGGCCAGCCCCAGCATTTT.

Turning to this clone: The same CDR3 also results from other DNA sequences found in this sample. The chain is built from TRBV30 and TRBJ1-5; 7 positions match TRBD1. V gave up 0 bases and J gave up 4 bases; unmatched junction bases: 0. Germline CDR1 is GTSNPN and CDR2 is SVGIG (reference sequence). This CDR3 spans 13 amino acids. CDR3 nucleotides: TGTGCCTGGAGTGTGGGACAGAATCAGCCCCAGCATTTT. It yields the protein CAWSVGQNQPQHF.

This chain uses TRBV10-3 with TRBJ2-5, with D perhaps matching TRBD2 (6 bases). Germline assignment: CDR1 ENHRY and CDR2 SYGVKD. This CDR3 is 15 amino acids long. Between the trimmed V and J ends, which lost 4 bases and 5 bases, there was a span of 17 bases. In DNA, the CDR3 is TGTGCCATCAGTGTGGCTGGGACTGGGGGGGAGACCCAGTACTTC. Amino acids: CAISVAGTGGETQYF.

This clone appeared once. The rearrangement uses TRBV18 and TRBJ2-1; 10 nucleotides align to TRBD2. Per germline, CDR1 KGHSH and CDR2 LQKENI. With 5 bases clipped from V and 2 bases from J, the junction kept 15 bases outside the gene matches. The CDR3 loop spans 19 amino acids. DNA of the CDR3: TGTGCCAGCTCAAACCGCGTAGCTAGCGGGAGCGGAACCTACAATGAGCAGTTCTTC. Its translation is CASSNRVASGSGTYNEQFF.

The chain links TRBV11-3 to TRBJ2-1, with 15 bases fitting TRBD2. Germline V gives CDR1 SGHNT, CDR2 YENEEA. This CDR3 is built from 18 residues. V trimming: 5 bases; J trimming: 5 bases; junction bases outside the gene matches: 10. The CDR3 protein is CASSPRTSGRAVDNEQFF. The CDR3 DNA is TGTGCCAGCAGCCCCCGGACTAGCGGGAGGGCTGTAGACAATGAGCAGTTCTTC.

Notes on this clone: Other DNA sequences from this sample encode an identical CDR3 as well. The chain uses TRBV30 and TRBJ1-1, with D perhaps TRBD1 (5 bases). The germline CDR1 and CDR2 sequences are GTSNPN and SVGIG (reference sequence). The CDR3 has 13 amino acids. The V end was cut by 2 bases, the J end by 3 bases, with 10 bases between. CDR3 sequence reads: CAWSTGEDTEAFF. The CDR3 coding sequence is TGTGCCTGGAGTACAGGCGAGGACACTGAAGCTTTCTTT.

The chain carries TRBV5-1 and TRBJ2-7; 15 positions match TRBD2. The V gene's germline CDR1 is SGHRS and CDR2 YFSETQ. V lost 0 bases and J lost 7; bases outside the gene matches: 2. The CDR3 loop spans 15 amino acids. The CDR3 protein is CASSLGTSGRGEQYF. The CDR3, as DNA: TGCGCCAGCAGCTTGGGGACTAGCGGGAGGGGGGAGCAGTACTTC.

This clone was observed a single time. CDR3 coding DNA: TGTGCCAGCAGCTTAGATCCTCCCGGGTCCTCCTACGAGCAGTACTTC. It codes for CASSLDPPGSSYEQYF. V gene TRBV7-6 combines with J gene TRBJ2-7; D remains unclear. The V gene lost 1 base and the J gene lost 0 bases, with 13 bases spanning the gap. CDR1 and CDR2 from the germline V gene are SGHVS and FNYEAQ. This CDR3 is built from 16 residues.

This clone was observed a few times. The chain joins TRBV11-2 to TRBJ2-5; D gene uncertain. Trimming cost V 3 bases and J 2 bases, with 13 bases left between them. Germline loops: CDR1 SGHAT, CDR2 FQNNGV. The CDR3 extends over 15 amino acids. The CDR3 coding sequence is TGTGCCAGCAGCTTCCCCCGTGGGCGACAAGAGACCCAGTACTTC. Protein product: CASSFPRGRQETQYF.

The V call is TRBV18, the J call TRBJ2-7; 7 bases map to TRBD1. CDR1 and CDR2 from the germline V gene are KGHSH and LQKENI. The CDR3 consists of 15 residues. V lost 1 base and J lost 5; bases outside the gene matches: 8. CDR3 residues: CASSPRAGGSNEQYF. The CDR3 DNA follows: TGTGCCAGCTCACCACGAGCAGGGGGAAGTAACGAGCAGTACTTC.

The rearrangement joins TRBV5-1 to TRBJ2-3, with D maybe TRBD2 (6 bases). CDR1 SGHRS and CDR2 YFSETQ come from the germline V gene. V was clipped by 0 bases and J by 4 bases, with 9 bases between them. This CDR3 spans 14 amino acids. The CDR3 reads CASSLDGGPDTQYF. In DNA, the CDR3 is TGCGCCAGCAGCTTGGACGGGGGACCAGATACGCAGTATTTT.

The chain links TRBV5-6 to TRBJ2-6; D perhaps matches TRBD1 (5 bases). Between the trimmed V and J ends, which lost 4 bases and 0 bases, there was a span of 20 bases. The CDR3 has 19 amino acids. The V gene's germline CDR1 is SGHDT and CDR2 YYEEEE. In DNA, the CDR3 is TGTGCCAGCAGCCTTACACCAGGGATATCCCCCTCTGGGGCCAACGTCCTGACTTTC. This sequence encodes CASSLTPGISPSGANVLTF.

The chain combines TRBV19 with TRBJ2-1; 10 nucleotides agree with TRBD2. The CDR3 length is 17 residues. The V and J ends lost 5 bases and 4 bases, in that order; junction bases with no gene match: 11. Germline V gives CDR1 LNHDA, CDR2 SQIVND (reference sequence). CDR3 sequence: CASSPRALAGAYNEQFF. As DNA, the CDR3 is TGTGCCAGTAGTCCGCGAGCCCTAGCGGGAGCTTACAATGAGCAGTTCTTC.

The chain is built from TRBV18 and TRBJ2-3, with a possible D match to TRBD1 (5 bases). CDR3 size: 14 residues. Trimming cost V 2 bases and J 2 bases, with 8 bases left between them. CDR1 is KGHSH and CDR2 is LQKENI in the germline V gene. In nucleotides, the CDR3 is TGTGCCAGCTCACCAACAGGACCCACAGATACGCAGTATTTT. Amino acid sequence: CASSPTGPTDTQYF.